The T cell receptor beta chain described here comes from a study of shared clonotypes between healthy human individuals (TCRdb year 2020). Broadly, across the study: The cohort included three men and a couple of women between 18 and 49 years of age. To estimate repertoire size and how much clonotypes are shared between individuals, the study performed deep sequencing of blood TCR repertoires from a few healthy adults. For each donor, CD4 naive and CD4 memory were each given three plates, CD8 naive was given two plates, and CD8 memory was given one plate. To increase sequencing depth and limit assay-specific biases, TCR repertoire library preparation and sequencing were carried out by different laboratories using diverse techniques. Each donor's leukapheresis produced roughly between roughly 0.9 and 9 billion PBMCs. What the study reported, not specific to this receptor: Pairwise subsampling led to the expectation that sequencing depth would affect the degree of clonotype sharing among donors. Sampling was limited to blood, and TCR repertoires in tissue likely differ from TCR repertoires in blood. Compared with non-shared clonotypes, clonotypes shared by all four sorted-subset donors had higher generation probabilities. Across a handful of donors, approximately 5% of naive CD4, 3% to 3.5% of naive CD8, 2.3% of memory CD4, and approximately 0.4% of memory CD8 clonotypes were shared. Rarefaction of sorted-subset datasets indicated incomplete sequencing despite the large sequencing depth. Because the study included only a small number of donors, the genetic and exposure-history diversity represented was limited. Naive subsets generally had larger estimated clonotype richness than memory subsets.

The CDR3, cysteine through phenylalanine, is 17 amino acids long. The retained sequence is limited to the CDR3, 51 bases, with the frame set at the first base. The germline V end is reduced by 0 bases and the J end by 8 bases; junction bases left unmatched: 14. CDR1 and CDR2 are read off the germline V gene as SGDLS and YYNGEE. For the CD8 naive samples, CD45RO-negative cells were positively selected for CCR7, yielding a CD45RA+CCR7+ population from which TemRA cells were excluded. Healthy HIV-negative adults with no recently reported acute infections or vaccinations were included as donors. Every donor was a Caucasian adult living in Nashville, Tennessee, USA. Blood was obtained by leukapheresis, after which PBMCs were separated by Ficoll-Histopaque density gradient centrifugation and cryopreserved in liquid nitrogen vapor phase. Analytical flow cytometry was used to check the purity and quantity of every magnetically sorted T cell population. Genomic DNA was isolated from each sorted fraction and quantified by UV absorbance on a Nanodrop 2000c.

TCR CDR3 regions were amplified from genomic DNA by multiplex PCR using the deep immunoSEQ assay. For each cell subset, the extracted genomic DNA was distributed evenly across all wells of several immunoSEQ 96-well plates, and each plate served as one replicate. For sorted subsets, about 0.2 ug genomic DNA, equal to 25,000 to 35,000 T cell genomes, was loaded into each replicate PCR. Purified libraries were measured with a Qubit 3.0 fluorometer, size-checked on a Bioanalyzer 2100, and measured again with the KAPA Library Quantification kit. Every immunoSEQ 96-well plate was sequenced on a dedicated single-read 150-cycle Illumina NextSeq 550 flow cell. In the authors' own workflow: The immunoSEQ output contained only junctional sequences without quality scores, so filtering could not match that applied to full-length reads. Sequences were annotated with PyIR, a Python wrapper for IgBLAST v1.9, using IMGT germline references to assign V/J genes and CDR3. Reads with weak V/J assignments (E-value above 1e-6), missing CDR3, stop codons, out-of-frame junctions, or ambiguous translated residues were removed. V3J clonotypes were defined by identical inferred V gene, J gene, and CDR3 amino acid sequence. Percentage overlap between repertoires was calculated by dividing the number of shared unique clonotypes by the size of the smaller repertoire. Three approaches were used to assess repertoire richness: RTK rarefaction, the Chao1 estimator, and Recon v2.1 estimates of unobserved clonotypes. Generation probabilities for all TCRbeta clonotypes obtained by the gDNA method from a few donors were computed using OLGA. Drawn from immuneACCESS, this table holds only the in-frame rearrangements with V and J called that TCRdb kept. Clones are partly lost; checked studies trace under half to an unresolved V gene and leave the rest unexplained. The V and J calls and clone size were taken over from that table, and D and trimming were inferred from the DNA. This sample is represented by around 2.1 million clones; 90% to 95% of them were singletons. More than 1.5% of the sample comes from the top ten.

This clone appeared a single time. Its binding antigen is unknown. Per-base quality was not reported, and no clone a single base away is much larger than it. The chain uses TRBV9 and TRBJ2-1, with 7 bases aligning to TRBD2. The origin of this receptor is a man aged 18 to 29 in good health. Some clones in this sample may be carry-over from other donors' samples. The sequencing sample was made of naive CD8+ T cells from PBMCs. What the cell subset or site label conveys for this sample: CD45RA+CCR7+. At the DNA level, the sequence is TGTGCCAGCAGCGTAGGGACTAGTTTATCGAATCTCTATGAGCAGTTCTTC. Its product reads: CASSVGTSLSNLYEQFF.